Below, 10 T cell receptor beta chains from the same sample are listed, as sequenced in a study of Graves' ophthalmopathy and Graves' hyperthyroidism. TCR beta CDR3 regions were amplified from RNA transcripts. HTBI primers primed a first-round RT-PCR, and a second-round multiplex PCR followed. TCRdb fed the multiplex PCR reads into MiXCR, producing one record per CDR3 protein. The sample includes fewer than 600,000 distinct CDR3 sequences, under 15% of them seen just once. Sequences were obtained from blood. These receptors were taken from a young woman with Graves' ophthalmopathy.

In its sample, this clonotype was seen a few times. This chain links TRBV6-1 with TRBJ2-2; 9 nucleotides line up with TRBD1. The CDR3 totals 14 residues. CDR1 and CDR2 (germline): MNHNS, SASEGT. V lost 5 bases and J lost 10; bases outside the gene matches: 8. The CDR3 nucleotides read TGTGCCAGCAGTCCGGGACAGGGCAAAGTGGAGCTGTTTTTT. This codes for CASSPGQGKVELFF.

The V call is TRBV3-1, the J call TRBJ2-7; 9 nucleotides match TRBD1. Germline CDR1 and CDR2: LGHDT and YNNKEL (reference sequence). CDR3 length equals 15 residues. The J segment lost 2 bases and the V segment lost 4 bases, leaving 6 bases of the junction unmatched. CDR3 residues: CASSPGTGWAYEQYF. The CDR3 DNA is TGTGCCAGCAGCCCTGGGACAGGGTGGGCCTACGAGCAGTACTTC.

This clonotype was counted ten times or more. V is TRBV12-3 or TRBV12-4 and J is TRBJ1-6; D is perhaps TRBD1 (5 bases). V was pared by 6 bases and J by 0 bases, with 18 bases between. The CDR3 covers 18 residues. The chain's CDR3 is CASSSTGLLSSYNSPLHF. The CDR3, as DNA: TGTGCCAGCAGCTCCACGGGACTCCTGAGCTCCTATAATTCACCCCTCCACTTT.

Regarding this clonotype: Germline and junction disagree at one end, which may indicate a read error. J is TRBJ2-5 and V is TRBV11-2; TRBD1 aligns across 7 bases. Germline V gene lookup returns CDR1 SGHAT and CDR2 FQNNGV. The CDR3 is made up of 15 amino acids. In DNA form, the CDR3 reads TGTGCCATCAGCTTAGGTCTAAGGGGGCGCCAGACCCAGTACTTC. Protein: CAISLGLRGRQTQYF. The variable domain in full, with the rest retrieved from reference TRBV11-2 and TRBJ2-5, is EAGVAQSPRYKIIEKRQSVAFWCNPISGHATLYWYQQILGQGPKLLIQFQNNGVVDDSQLPKDRFSAERLKGVDSTLKIQPAKLEDSAVYLCAISLGLRGRQTQYFGPGTRLLVL.

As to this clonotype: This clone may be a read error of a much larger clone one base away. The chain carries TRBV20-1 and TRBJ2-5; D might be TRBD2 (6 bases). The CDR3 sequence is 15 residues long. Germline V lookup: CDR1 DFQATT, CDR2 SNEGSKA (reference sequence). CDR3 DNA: TGCAGTGCTAGAGATGGGGGAGGATACGGAGAGACCCGGTACTTC. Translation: CSARDGGGYGETRYF.

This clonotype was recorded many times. The CDR3 loop is CASSLVAPKETQYF. CDR3 bases: TGTGCCAGCAGCTTAGTGGCCCCCAAAGAGACCCAGTACTTC. The rearrangement joins TRBV7-9 to TRBJ2-5; D unresolved. V was clipped by 1 base and J by 3 bases, with 9 bases between them. The CDR3 length is 14 residues. CDR1 is SEHNR, CDR2 FQNEAQ, per germline (reference sequence).

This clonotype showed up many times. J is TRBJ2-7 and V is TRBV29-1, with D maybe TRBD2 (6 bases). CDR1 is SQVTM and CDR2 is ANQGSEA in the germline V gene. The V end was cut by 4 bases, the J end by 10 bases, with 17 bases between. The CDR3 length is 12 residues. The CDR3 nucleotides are TGCAGCGTTGTCGGGGACTCACGAAATCAGTACTTC. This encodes CSVVGDSRNQYF.

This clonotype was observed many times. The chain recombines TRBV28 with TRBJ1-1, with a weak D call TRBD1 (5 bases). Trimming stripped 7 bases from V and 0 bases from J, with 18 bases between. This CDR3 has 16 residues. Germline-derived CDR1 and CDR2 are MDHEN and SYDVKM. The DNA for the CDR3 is TGTGCCAGCAACTACCGTCGGGGGGGGATGAACACTGAAGCTTTCTTT. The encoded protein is CASNYRRGGMNTEAFF. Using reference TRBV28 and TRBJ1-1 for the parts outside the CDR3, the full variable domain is DVKVTQSSRYLVKRTGEKVFLECVQDMDHENMFWYRQDPGLGLRLIYFSYDVKMKEKGDIPEGYSVSREKKERFSLILESASTNQTSMYLCASNYRRGGMNTEAFFGQGTRLTVV.

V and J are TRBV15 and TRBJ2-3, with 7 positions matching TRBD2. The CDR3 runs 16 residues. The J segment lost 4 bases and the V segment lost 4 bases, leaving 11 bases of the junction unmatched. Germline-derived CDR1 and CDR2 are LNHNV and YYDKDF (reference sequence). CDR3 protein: CATSIRGPGGADTQYF. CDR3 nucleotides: TGTGCCACCAGCATTAGAGGGCCGGGAGGAGCAGATACGCAGTATTTT.

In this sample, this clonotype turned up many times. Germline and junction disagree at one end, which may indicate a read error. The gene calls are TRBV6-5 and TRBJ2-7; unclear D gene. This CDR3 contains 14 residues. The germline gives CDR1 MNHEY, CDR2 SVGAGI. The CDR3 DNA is TGTGCCAGCAGTAACTCTAGAATAGGCTACGAGCAGTACTTC. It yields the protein CASSNSRIGYEQYF.